This T cell receptor beta chain comes out of a study of T-cell reconstitution after alpha-beta-depleted transplantation in children. TCRbeta library construction was performed incorporating unique molecular identifiers. TCRdb passed the PCR reads through MiXCR, listing each CDR3 protein once. The data hold 500,000 or so distinct CDR3 sequences, with around a third observed a single time. Trimming cost V 1 base and J 2 bases, with 14 bases left between them. The CDR3 runs to 16 residues. CDR1 and CDR2 (germline): LGHDT, YNNKEL (reference sequence). The specimen was PBMCs from the stem cell graft donor, collected from the stem cell graft. The clonotype originates from a human donor who donated a stem cell graft to a child with aplastic anemia. The chain combines TRBV3-1 with TRBJ1-2; D possibly corresponds to TRBD1 (6 bases). The CDR3 coding sequence is TGTGCCAGCAGCCAAGGCCAACAGGGATTCAACTATGGCTACACCTTC. Encoded protein: CASSQGQQGFNYGYTF.